The subject of this entry is one T cell receptor (beta chain). Its target is not known. Assay used: immunoSEQ multiplex PCR; TCRdb lists only in-frame clones, some missing. The table records roughly 120,000 clones, 90% to 95% of them present only once. This record comes from a study of cytomegalovirus exposure and HLA in healthy donors. Overall study findings and caveats: Specificity of a few CMV-associated chains for CMV antigens was verified in vitro.

The V end lost 2 bases, the J end lost 3 bases, and 7 bases lay between the germline ends. Germline CDR1 LGHNT, CDR2 FRNRAP. The CDR3 sequence is 13 residues long. This chain connects TRBV12-5 to TRBJ1-1; D ambiguous. Sequences were obtained from PBMCs. The receptor's source is a woman in her late teens or twenties in good health and CMV-seronegative. CDR3 DNA: TGTGCTAGTGGTTTGTCACGGGACACTGAAGCTTTCTTT. Amino acids: CASGLSRDTEAFF.